Detailed here is one T cell receptor beta chain. This receptor's antigen is unknown. One base away there is no much larger clone; base qualities are not given. These data are taken from a study of T cells in Graves' hyperthyroidism and ophthalmopathy (dated by TCRdb to between 2018 and 2020). Study-level background: Peripheral blood was collected at initial diagnosis, before any treatment. After blood sampling, hyperthyroidism patients were treated with methimazole at a starting dose of 30 mg daily, and ophthalmopathy patients were treated with high-dose intravenous methylprednisolone. The roughly 90 discovery patients were divided at random into training and test sets in a 7:3 ratio. Whether ophthalmopathy could be predicted prospectively was tested in an independent validation cohort made up of approximately 19 hyperthyroidism patients plus 17 patients who later progressed to ophthalmopathy. TCR V-J signatures able to tell the groups apart were searched for in a discovery cohort of 90 to 100 patients, of whom more than 40 had Graves' ophthalmopathy and about 60 had stable Graves' hyperthyroidism. The paper describes TCR Vbeta CDR3 sequencing of 135 peripheral blood samples, made up of 43 ophthalmopathy patients, roughly 75 hyperthyroidism patients and 17 progressor patients. In addition, the study compared T-cell repertoires in thyroid tissue and in blood from over 5 Graves' hyperthyroidism patients.

V and J are truncated by 3 bases and 0 bases respectively, leaving an intervening sequence of 9 bases. CDR3 length: 14 amino acids, cysteine to phenylalanine. Of the read, only the CDR3 DNA is kept; its 42 bases are in frame from base 1. In the germline V gene, CDR1 corresponds to KGHSH and CDR2 to LQKENI. In the ophthalmopathy patients, disease was moderately to severely active, with a Clinical Activity Score of 3 or more, a NOSPECS grade of 4 or more, and a duration of less than 3 months. The study excluded patients with uncontrolled infections, other autoimmune diseases, pregnancy or lactation. Diagnoses were based on clinical symptoms, serum thyroxine and TRAb, thyroid ultrasound and orbital computed tomography. PBMCs were separated from roughly 9.6 ml of fresh peripheral blood using Ficoll-Paque density gradient centrifugation. Total RNA was extracted with Trizol reagent, and quality was checked on an Agilent 2100 Bioanalyzer.

Amplification of TCR beta CDR3 regions was carried out from RNA transcripts. A first-round RT-PCR of the TCR CDR3 used the HTBI primer set with the Qiagen OneStep RT-PCR kit. Libraries were constructed in a second round of multiplex PCR, after which size selection and purification were performed. Sequencing of the libraries was done on an Illumina HiSeq2000 using paired-end 100 bp reads. On the authors' methods: SOAPnuke was used to process the raw data, removing reads that contained adapters or uncalled bases, had a mean Phred below 15, or lacked an exact match to the constant primer or identifier. High-quality paired reads were merged with COPE v1.2.5, and unique nucleotide sequences were defined as clonotypes. MiTCR v1.1 was used to align the clonotypes against IMGT TRBV, TRBD and TRBJ reference segments. The analysis was restricted to V-J combinations with a frequency above 0.0001, which together covered just over 99% of the repertoires. The TCS score was defined as F50 (clonal expansion) divided by E x V (chaos), with BLOSUM62-based TCRdist calculated between CDR3 peptides within each V-J. Welch's t-statistics and random forest reduced around 520 V-J features to roughly 13, which were used in a naive Bayes classifier (R e1071). The public reads were run again by TCRdb, first through fastp at Q25 and then through MiXCR, and only productive beta chains were kept. CDR3 protein duplicates are merged, each entry listing the most common genes and DNA. The V and J calls shown here were made by TCRdb, not taken from the authors' results. For this sample there are hundreds of thousands of distinct CDR3 sequences; about 17% appear just once. The top ten clones comprise roughly 53% of the sample.

Here is what the overall study found, with its caveats: During validation, the model predicted progression to ophthalmopathy a median of approximately 6 months ahead of onset, with around 71% sensitivity and 72% to 80% specificity. A 13 V-J signature model separated ophthalmopathy from stable hyperthyroidism, with approximately 87% sensitivity and about 81% specificity in cross-validation and 80%/75% in testing. No statistical method was used to fix the sample size in advance, and group allocation was not hidden from the investigators. Most expanded thyroid clonotypes (frequency above 0.001) were also detected in blood, a finding suggesting that blood repertoires may reflect thyroid immune responses.

The chain is encoded by TRBV18 joined to TRBJ2-7; the D region possibly corresponds to TRBD1 (6 bases align). This TCR came from a woman aged 60-75 years with Graves' ophthalmopathy. Input material: blood. CDR3 protein: CASSPTGNSYEQYF. The nucleotides are TGTGCCAGCTCACCCACAGGGAACTCCTACGAGCAGTACTTC. Reference TRBV18 and TRBJ2-7 genes cover what lies past the CDR3, so the full variable domain is NAGVMQNPRHLVRRRGQEARLRCSPMKGHSHVYWYRQLPEEGLKFMVYLQKENIIDESGMPKERFSAEFPKEGPSILRIQQVVRGDSAAYFCASSPTGNSYEQYFGPGTRLTVT.